This T cell receptor beta chain was retrieved from a study of tumour-infiltrating T cells in Burkitt lymphoma. Study context: Repertoire clonality predicted overall and progression-free survival.

The table came from immunoSEQ multiplex PCR; TCRdb's copy has only in-frame clones and leaves some out. Of about 9,200 clones in the sample, approximately 65% were seen once. Germline loops: CDR1 MNHEY, CDR2 SMNVEV (reference sequence). V lost 4 bases and J lost 3, with 9 bases in between. The CDR3 runs to 14 residues. Sequencing was done on a sample of tumor tissue. The TCR comes from a human donor with diffuse large B-cell lymphoma. The chain joins TRBV27 to TRBJ2-2; D might be TRBD2 (6 bases). The CDR3 DNA sequence: TGTGCCAGCAGTTCCGGGGGTTACACCGGGGAGCTGTTTTTT. This gives the protein CASSSGGYTGELFF.